The entry that follows covers one TCR beta chain sequence. Its antigen is not identified. This sample is part of a study of cytomegalovirus exposure and HLA in healthy donors. Points from the study as a whole: Rarity marked most TCR sequences, yet some public TCRs occurred in many donors. The study labeled 170 or so TCR beta chains cytomegalovirus-associated. Highest at DRB1 and lowest at HLA-C, TCR association rates differed among HLA loci in a later analysis. Sequencing depth roughly uniform across donors was assumed in presence/absence analyses.

Amplification used 60 Vbeta primers and 13 Jbeta primers. Generated by immunoSEQ multiplex PCR, the TCRdb table keeps only in-frame clones and is missing some. The repertoire holds over 200,000 clones, roughly 84% seen once, with 1.3% in the top ten. V shed 6 bases and J 5 bases; nucleotides not matched to a gene: 8. This CDR3 is built from 15 residues. In germline, CDR1 is MDHEN, CDR2 SYDVKM. The sample taken for sequencing was PBMCs. The origin of this receptor is a human donor in good health. The chain has TRBV28 and TRBJ2-5; 11 bases match TRBD1. The CDR3 loop reads CASSMDRGLGETQYF. Written as DNA, the CDR3 is TGTGCCAGCAGCATGGACAGGGGGCTTGGGGAGACCCAGTACTTC.